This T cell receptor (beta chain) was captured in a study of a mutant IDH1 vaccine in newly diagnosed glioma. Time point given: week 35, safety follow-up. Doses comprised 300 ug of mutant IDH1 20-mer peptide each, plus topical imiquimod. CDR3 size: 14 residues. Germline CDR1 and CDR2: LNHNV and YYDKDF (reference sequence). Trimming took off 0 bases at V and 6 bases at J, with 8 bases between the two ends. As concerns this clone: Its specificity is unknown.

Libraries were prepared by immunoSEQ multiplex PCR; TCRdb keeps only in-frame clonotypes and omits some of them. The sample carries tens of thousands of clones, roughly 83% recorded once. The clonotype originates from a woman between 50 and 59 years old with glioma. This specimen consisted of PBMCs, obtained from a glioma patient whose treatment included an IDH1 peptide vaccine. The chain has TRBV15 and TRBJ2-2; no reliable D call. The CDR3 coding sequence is TGTGCCACCAGCAGAGATGGGGTACCCGGGGAGCTGTTTTTT. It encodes CATSRDGVPGELFF.